This T cell receptor beta chain was recorded in a study of human T cells and chemical hapten exposure (dated by TCRdb to the early 2020s). At the level of the whole study: For sensitization, 2% DPC in acetone was applied to an approximately 2 cm by approximately 2 cm area of upper inner arm skin. Patients additionally received weekly therapeutic DPC doses to the scalp throughout the roughly 24-week study period. Patch testing was performed on the upper back with Finn chambers containing 0.01% DPC, and the patch tests were scored after 6 days according to International Contact Dermatitis Research Group standards. The patient cohort, mostly female, included alopecia areata with under or over 50% scalp involvement, alopecia totalis and alopecia universalis. The libraries were sequenced as a pool, and the TCR yield per sample differed mostly because of small variations in library volumes within the pool. The study tracked peripheral blood TCR repertoire changes in vivo during primary and secondary sensitization to the hapten diphenylcyclopropenone (DPC) in alopecia patients. Blood was sampled from patients pre-sensitization (week 0) and at 2, 6 and about 24 weeks after DPC sensitization. For TCR sequencing, blood came from 25 to 35 alopecia patients at anywhere from one to four time points (pre-sensitization, 2, 6 and 24 weeks). Study-wide conclusions, independent of this receptor: After repeated subsampling, the strength of the expansion versus patch-test correlation and the threshold at which it became significant changed. A positive correlation was found between the number of PT1 expanded TCRs and patch test score, with significance reached at thresholds 8, 16 and 32 but not 4. All patients had alopecia, a presumed autoimmune disease, so their immune response might differ from that of healthy individuals. Expanded TCRs formed significantly more large CDR3 similarity clusters than pre-sensitization or healthy control sets, consistent with antigen-driven responses. DPC sensitization did not change the number of TCRs with a frequency above 1 in 1000, and there was no evidence of changes in global repertoire structure.

Libraries were constructed by RACE. The data were produced on a NextSeq 500. During library preparation, unique molecular identifiers were attached to individual cDNA molecules so that TCRs could be counted in a quantitative, reproducible way. Both TCR alpha and TCR beta chains were sequenced from each blood RNA sample. The original pipeline was this. Samples had a median of 95,638 TCRs, with a range from roughly 23,224 to 750,000. The Decombinator software suite was used to annotate V, J and CDR3 in the TCR reads. For PS versus PT1 abundance plots, all samples were subsampled to the same number of TCRs (28,000). TCRs were defined as expanded if absent before sensitization and observed at least eight times at the 2-week time point. TCRdb's own reprocessing of the public reads used fastp at Q25 and MiXCR and kept productive beta chains. Here each entry gathers all rows of one CDR3 protein and keeps the most common genes and DNA. TCRdb's processing, not the study's, gives the V and J calls here. The sample table records under 100,000 distinct CDR3 sequences; more than 8.5% of these occur just once. Clones ranked in the top ten supply 2% to 2.5% of the sample.

The CDR3 runs 14 residues from the cysteine to the phenylalanine. The read is trimmed to its CDR3 DNA, 42 bases read in frame from base 1. The V end gives up 6 bases and the J end 7 bases, leaving 9 bases in the junction not matched to a gene. From a lookup of the germline V gene (reference sequence), CDR1 and CDR2 are DFQATT and SNEGSKA. Comment on this clonotype: Its antigen remains unidentified. No much larger clone exists at a distance of one base, and base qualities are not known.

The time point label here, explained by the study, means: patch test 2, 6 weeks after DPC sensitization. Explained via the paper, the treatment or condition label denotes: therapeutic diphenylcyclopropenone sensitization with weekly scalp DPC. At every patch-test visit, the blood draw took place before the patch test was put on. To be eligible, patients had to be aged 18 to 70, diagnosed with alopecia and judged suitable for DPC therapy, while pregnant patients were excluded. Total RNA was extracted from unfractionated whole blood that had been collected in Tempus Blood RNA tubes. This sequence was found in a young woman with alopecia areata. Some clones in this sample may be carry-over from other donors' samples. The source material was whole blood, sampled in connection with sensitization to the hapten diphenylcyclopropenone (DPC). The chain is assembled from TRBV20-1 and TRBJ2-1; 10 central bases correspond to TRBD2. The bases read TGCAGTGCCAAGAGCGGGGGGGCTAAAAATGAGCAGTTCTTC. Its coded protein is CSAKSGGAKNEQFF.